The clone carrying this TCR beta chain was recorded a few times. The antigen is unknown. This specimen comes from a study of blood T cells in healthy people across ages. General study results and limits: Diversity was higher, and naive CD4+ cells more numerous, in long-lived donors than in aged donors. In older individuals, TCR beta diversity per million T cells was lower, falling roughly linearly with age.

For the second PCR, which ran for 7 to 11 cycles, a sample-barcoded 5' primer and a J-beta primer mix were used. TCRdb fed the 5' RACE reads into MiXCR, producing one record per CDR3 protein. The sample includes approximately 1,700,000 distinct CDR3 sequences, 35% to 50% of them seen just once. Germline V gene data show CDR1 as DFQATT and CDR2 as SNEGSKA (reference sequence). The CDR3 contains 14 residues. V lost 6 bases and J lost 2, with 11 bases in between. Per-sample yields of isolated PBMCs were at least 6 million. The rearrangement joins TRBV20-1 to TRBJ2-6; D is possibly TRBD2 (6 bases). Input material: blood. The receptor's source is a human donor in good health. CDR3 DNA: TGCAGTGCCGGGGGTGGAACTGGGGCCAACGTCCTGACTTTC. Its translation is CSAGGGTGANVLTF.